The rows below give T cell receptor beta chains drawn from one sample of a study of cytomegalovirus exposure and HLA in healthy donors. Produced via immunoSEQ multiplex PCR; TCRdb's table is partial and in-frame only. The sample lists about 140,000 clones; roughly 9.6% were seen once. The sequenced sample consisted of PBMCs. Source of these receptors: a woman in her 40s in good health and CMV-seropositive. Each CDR3 is given with its conserved first and last residue. A D gene is named only where the DNA matches it firmly. Expanded clones are given a class, and other clones once, few, many or no size at all.

V gene: TRBV25-1; D gene: .; J gene: TRBJ2-1; clone size: few; CDR3 DNA: TGTGCCAGCAGTGAATTTGTTTCGGGAGACAATGAGCAGTTCTTC; CDR3 protein: CASSEFVSGDNEQFF
V gene: TRBV9; D gene: .; J gene: TRBJ2-1; clone size: few; CDR3 DNA: TGTGCCAGCAGCGTAGATAAAACTGCCTACAATGAGCAGTTCTTC; CDR3 protein: CASSVDKTAYNEQFF
V gene: TRBV5-1; D gene: .; J gene: TRBJ1-2; clone size: few; CDR3 DNA: TGCGCCAGCAGCTTGGGCGGGGTTGGCTACACCTTC; CDR3 protein: CASSLGGVGYTF
V gene: TRBV19; D gene: .; J gene: TRBJ1-1; clone size: .; CDR3 DNA: TGTGCCAGTAGCGATATGGAGGGGTGGGGTGGCACTGAAGCTTTCTTT; CDR3 protein: CASSDMEGWGGTEAFF
V gene: TRBV6-6; D gene: TRBD1; J gene: TRBJ1-2; clone size: few; CDR3 DNA: TGTGCCAGCAGTTACGAGGGGGCAAATTATGGCTACACCTTC; CDR3 protein: CASSYEGANYGYTF
V gene: TRBV5-6; D gene: .; J gene: TRBJ2-3; clone size: .; CDR3 DNA: TGTGCCAGCAGCTTGGGGGAGGTGCGACTCCTCACAGATACGCAGTATTTT; CDR3 protein: CASSLGEVRLLTDTQYF
V gene: TRBV29-1; D gene: TRBD1; J gene: TRBJ1-2; clone size: .; CDR3 DNA: TGCAGCGTTGAACCTGACAGGGGAGTAGGCGGCTACACCTTC; CDR3 protein: CSVEPDRGVGGYTF
V gene: TRBV12-2; D gene: .; J gene: TRBJ1-5; clone size: .; CDR3 DNA: TGTGCAAGTCGCTTAGCCCTCCCACCAGTCATTCCGGGACAGGGGCTCAATCAGCCCCAGCATTTT; CDR3 protein: CASRLALPPVIPGQGLNQPQHF
V gene: TRBV6-1; D gene: TRBD1; J gene: TRBJ1-1; clone size: .; CDR3 DNA: TGTGCCAGCAGTGGCGGGGAGAGACAGGGGGGGATGAACACTGAAGCTTTCTTT; CDR3 protein: CASSGGERQGGMNTEAFF
V gene: TRBV7-6; D gene: TRBD1; J gene: TRBJ2-3; clone size: .; CDR3 DNA: TGTGCCAGCAGCTTAGAAGTGGGACAGAGCACAGATACGCAGTATTTT; CDR3 protein: CASSLEVGQSTDTQYF
V gene: TRBV6-1; D gene: .; J gene: TRBJ1-2; clone size: few; CDR3 DNA: TGTGCCAGCAGTGAATCGACTTCTGGGGCGTATGGCTACACCTTC; CDR3 protein: CASSESTSGAYGYTF
V gene: TRBV6-1; D gene: .; J gene: TRBJ2-1; clone size: few; CDR3 DNA: TGTGCCAGCAGCCGGGATAACTCCTACAATGAGCAGTTCTTC; CDR3 protein: CASSRDNSYNEQFF
V gene: TRBV7-9; D gene: TRBD2; J gene: TRBJ2-3; clone size: few; CDR3 DNA: TGTGCCAGCAGTCCACTAGCCGGGGGGGCGGTAAGAACAGATACGCAGTATTTT; CDR3 protein: CASSPLAGGAVRTDTQYF
V gene: TRBV5-6; D gene: .; J gene: TRBJ1-6; clone size: few; CDR3 DNA: TGTGCCAGCAACTTCGTAGGGGATTCACCCCTCCACTTT; CDR3 protein: CASNFVGDSPLHF
V gene: TRBV7-6; D gene: .; J gene: TRBJ1-5; clone size: few; CDR3 DNA: TGTGCCAGCAGCTTATTTGGCAGGGGAGAATCAAGCAATCAGCCCCAGCATTTT; CDR3 protein: CASSLFGRGESSNQPQHF
V gene: TRBV7-2; D gene: TRBD1; J gene: TRBJ2-3; clone size: .; CDR3 DNA: TGTGCCAGCAGCTTACGATGGGGACAGGGGAACCCAGATACGCAGTATTTT; CDR3 protein: CASSLRWGQGNPDTQYF
V gene: TRBV27; D gene: TRBD2; J gene: TRBJ2-1; clone size: .; CDR3 DNA: TGTGCCAGCAGAAATCTAGCGGGGGCCCCCAGCTCCTACAATGAGCAGTTCTTC; CDR3 protein: CASRNLAGAPSSYNEQFF
V gene: TRBV5-1; D gene: TRBD1; J gene: TRBJ1-1; clone size: few; CDR3 DNA: TGCGCCAGCAGCCCCAAGGGACAGCTTCGAGCTGACACTGAAGCTTTCTTT; CDR3 protein: CASSPKGQLRADTEAFF
V gene: TRBV6-6; D gene: .; J gene: TRBJ2-2; clone size: many; CDR3 DNA: TGTGCCAGCAGTCAATACTCCGGGGAGCTGTTTTTT; CDR3 protein: CASSQYSGELFF
V gene: TRBV2; D gene: .; J gene: TRBJ1-1; clone size: .; CDR3 DNA: TGTGCCAGCAGTGACGCACAGGGAAGGTACACTGAAGCTTTCTTT; CDR3 protein: CASSDAQGRYTEAFF
V gene: TRBV6-1; D gene: TRBD1; J gene: TRBJ1-1; clone size: few; CDR3 DNA: TGTGCCAGCAGATTGGACAGGGCAATGAACACTGAAGCTTTCTTT; CDR3 protein: CASRLDRAMNTEAFF
V gene: TRBV7-8; D gene: TRBD2; J gene: TRBJ2-2; clone size: .; CDR3 DNA: TGTGCCAGCAGCGGAGTGGGACTATACACCGGGGAGCTGTTTTTT; CDR3 protein: CASSGVGLYTGELFF
V gene: TRBV6-1; D gene: .; J gene: TRBJ2-7; clone size: few; CDR3 DNA: TGTGCCAGCAGTGAAGCGGGCAATTACGAGCAGTACTTC; CDR3 protein: CASSEAGNYEQYF
V gene: TRBV7-8; D gene: TRBD1; J gene: TRBJ2-5; clone size: .; CDR3 DNA: TGTGCCAGCAGCATAGGACAGGGCCAAGAGACCCAGTACTTC; CDR3 protein: CASSIGQGQETQYF
V gene: TRBV7-9; D gene: TRBD2; J gene: TRBJ2-1; clone size: few; CDR3 DNA: TGTGCCAGCAGCTTAGGGGGACTAGCGCGCCACGGCAATGAGCAGTTCTTC; CDR3 protein: CASSLGGLARHGNEQFF
V gene: TRBV6-5; D gene: TRBD2; J gene: TRBJ2-5; clone size: few; CDR3 DNA: TGTGCCAGCAGTTACAGGGAGGGGGAGACCCAGTACTTC; CDR3 protein: CASSYREGETQYF